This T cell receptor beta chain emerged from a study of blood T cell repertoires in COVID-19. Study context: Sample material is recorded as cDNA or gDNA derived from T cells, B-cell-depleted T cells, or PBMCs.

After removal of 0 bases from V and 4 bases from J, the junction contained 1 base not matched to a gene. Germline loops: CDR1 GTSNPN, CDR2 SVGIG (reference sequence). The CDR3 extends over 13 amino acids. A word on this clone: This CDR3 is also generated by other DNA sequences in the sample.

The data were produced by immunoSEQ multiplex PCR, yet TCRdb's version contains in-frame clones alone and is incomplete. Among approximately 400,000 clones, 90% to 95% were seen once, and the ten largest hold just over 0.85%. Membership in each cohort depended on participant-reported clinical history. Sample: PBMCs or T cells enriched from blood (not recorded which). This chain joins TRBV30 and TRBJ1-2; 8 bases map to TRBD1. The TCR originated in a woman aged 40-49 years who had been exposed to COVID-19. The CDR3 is CAWSVGQGYGYTF. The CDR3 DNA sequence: TGTGCCTGGAGTGTAGGACAGGGCTATGGCTACACCTTC.